This T cell receptor beta chain was captured by sequencing in a study of blood T cell repertoires in COVID-19. Clones were sequenced by immunoSEQ multiplex PCR, and TCRdb holds only the in-frame ones, with some missing. Seen here are about 240,000 clones, around 90% observed once, and the top ten hold about 7.1%. The sequenced material came from peripheral blood. This receptor was identified in a woman in her 70s with active or convalescent COVID-19.

Here the CDR3 DNA reads TGTGCCAGCAGCTTAGCCACCGGGACAGGGCGGACTGAAGCTTTCTTT. Its translation is CASSLATGTGRTEAFF. V gene TRBV7-9 combines with J gene TRBJ1-1, with 9 positions matching TRBD1. V trimming: 0 bases; J trimming: 5 bases; junction bases outside the gene matches: 7. The CDR3 extends over 16 amino acids. From germline, CDR1 is SEHNR and CDR2 FQNEAQ (reference sequence).